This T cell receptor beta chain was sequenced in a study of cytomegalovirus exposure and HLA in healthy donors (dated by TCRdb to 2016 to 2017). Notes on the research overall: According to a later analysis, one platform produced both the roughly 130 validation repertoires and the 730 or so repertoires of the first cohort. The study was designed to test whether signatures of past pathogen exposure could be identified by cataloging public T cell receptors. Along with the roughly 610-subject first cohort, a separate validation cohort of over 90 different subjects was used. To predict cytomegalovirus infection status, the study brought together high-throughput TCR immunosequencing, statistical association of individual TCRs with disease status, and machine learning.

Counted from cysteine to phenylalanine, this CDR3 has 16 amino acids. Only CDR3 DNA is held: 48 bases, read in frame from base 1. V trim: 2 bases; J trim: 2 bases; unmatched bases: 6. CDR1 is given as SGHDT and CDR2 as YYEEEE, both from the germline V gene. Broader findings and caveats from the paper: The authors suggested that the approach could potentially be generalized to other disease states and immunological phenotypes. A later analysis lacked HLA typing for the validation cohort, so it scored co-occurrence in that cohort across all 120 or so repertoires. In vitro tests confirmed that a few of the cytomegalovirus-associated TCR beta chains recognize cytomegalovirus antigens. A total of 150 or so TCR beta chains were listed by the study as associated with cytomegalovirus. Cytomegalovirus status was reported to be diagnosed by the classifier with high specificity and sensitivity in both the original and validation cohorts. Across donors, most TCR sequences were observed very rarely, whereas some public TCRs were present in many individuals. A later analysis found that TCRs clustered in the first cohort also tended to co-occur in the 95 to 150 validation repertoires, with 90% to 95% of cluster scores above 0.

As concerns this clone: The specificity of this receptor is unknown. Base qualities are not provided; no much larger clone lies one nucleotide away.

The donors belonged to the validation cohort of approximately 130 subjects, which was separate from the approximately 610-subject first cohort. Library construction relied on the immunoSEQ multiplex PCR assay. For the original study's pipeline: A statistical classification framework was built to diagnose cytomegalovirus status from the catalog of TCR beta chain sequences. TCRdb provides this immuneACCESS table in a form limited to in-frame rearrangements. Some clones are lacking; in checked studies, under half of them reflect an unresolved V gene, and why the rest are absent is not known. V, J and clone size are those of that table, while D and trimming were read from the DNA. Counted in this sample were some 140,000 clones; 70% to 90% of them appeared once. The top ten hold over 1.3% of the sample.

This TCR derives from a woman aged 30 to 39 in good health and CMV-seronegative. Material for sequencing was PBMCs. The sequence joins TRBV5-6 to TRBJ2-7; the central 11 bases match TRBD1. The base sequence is TGTGCCAGCAGCTTCCTGGACAGGGGGCGACCCTACGAGCAGTACTTC. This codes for CASSFLDRGRPYEQYF.